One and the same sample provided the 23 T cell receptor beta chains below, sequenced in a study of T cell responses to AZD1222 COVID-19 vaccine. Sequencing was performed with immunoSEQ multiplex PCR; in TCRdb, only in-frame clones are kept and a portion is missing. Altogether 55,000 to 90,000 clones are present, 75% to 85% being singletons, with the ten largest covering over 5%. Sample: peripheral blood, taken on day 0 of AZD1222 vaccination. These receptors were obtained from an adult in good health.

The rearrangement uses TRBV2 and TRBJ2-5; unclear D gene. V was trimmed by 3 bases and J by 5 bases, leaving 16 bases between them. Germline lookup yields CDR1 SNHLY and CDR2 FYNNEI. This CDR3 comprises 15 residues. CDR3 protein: CASSDSPSAGETQYF. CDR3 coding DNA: TGTGCCAGCAGTGATTCCCCTTCAGCCGGGGAGACCCAGTACTTC.

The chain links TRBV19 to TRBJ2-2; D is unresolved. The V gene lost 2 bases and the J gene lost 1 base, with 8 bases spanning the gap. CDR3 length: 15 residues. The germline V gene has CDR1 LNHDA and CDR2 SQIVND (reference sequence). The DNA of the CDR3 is TGTGCCAGTAGTATACTATCTTTGAACACCGGGGAGCTGTTTTTT. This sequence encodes CASSILSLNTGELFF.

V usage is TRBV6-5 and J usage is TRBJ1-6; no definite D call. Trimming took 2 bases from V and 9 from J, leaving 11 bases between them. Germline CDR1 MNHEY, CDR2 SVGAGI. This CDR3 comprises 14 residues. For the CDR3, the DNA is TGTGCCAGCAGTTACGACACCCGGGGTTCACCCCTCCACTTT. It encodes CASSYDTRGSPLHF.

The CDR3 loop reads CASRRGQGAYEQYF. The CDR3 DNA is TGTGCCAGCAGAAGGGGGCAGGGGGCCTACGAGCAGTACTTC. This chain links TRBV28 with TRBJ2-7; 7 positions match TRBD1. J was trimmed by 2 bases and V by 6 bases; bases with no gene match: 7. In germline, CDR1 is MDHEN, CDR2 SYDVKM. There are 14 residues in the CDR3.

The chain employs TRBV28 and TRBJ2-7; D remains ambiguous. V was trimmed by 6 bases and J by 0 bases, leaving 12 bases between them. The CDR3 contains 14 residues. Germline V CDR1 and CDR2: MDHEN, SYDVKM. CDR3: CASSIGFSSYEQYF. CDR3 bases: TGTGCCAGCAGCATCGGTTTTAGCTCCTACGAGCAGTACTTC.

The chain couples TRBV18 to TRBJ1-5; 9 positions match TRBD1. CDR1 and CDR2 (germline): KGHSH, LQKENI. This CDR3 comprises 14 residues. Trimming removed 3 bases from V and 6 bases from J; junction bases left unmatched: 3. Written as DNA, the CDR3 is TGTGCCAGCTCACCTGGACAGGGGTTTCAGCCCCAGCATTTT. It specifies CASSPGQGFQPQHF.

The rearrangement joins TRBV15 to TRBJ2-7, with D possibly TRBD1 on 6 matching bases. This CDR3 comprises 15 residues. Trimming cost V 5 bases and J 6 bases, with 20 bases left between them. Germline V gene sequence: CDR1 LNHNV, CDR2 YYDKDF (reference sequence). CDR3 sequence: CATSSNPGTPLEQYF. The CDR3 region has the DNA TGTGCCACCAGCTCAAATCCCGGGACACCCCTCGAGCAGTACTTC.

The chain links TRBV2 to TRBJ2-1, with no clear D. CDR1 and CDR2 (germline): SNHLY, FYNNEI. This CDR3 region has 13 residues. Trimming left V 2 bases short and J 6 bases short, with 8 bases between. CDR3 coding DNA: TGTGCCAGCAGTGAAAACTTTGCCAATGAGCAGTTCTTC. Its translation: CASSENFANEQFF.

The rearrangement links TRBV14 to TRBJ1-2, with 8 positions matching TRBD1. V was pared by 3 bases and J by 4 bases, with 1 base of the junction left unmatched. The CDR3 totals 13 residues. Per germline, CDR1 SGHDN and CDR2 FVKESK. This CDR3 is CASSQTGVYGYTF. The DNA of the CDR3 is TGTGCCAGCAGCCAGACAGGGGTCTATGGCTACACCTTC.

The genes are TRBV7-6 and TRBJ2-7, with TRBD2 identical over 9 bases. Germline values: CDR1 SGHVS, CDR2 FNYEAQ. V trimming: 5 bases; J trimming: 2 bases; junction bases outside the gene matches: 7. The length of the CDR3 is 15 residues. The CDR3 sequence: CASSQLGGGAYEQYF. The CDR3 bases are TGTGCCAGCAGCCAGCTGGGCGGGGGGGCCTACGAGCAGTACTTC.

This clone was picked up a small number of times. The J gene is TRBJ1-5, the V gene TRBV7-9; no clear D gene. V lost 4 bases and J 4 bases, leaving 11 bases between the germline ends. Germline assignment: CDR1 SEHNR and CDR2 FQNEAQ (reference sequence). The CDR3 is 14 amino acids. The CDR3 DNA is TGTGCCAGCAGCTCGGATTGGGGTAATCAGCCCCAGCATTTT. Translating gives CASSSDWGNQPQHF.

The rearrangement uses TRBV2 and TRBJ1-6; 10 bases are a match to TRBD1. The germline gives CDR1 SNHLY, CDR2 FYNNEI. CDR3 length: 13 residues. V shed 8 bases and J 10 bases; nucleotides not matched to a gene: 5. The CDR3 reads CASGTGVNSPLHF. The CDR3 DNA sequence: TGTGCCAGCGGGACAGGGGTAAACTCACCCCTCCACTTT. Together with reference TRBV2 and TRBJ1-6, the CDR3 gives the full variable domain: EPEVTQTPSHQVTQMGQEVILRCVPISNHLYFYWYRQILGQKVEFLVSFYNNEISEKSEIFDDQFSVERPDGSNFTLKIRSTKLEDSAMYFCASGTGVNSPLHFGNGTRLTVT.

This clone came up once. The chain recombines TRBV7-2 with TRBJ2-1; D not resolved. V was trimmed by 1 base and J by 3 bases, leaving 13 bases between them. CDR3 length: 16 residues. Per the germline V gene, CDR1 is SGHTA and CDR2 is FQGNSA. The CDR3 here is CASSLEAATLYNEQFF. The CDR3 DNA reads TGTGCCAGCAGCTTAGAGGCCGCCACGCTCTACAATGAGCAGTTCTTC.

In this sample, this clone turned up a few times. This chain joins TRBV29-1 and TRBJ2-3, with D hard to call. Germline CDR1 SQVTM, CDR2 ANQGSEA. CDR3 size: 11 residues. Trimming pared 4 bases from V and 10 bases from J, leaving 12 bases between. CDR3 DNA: TGCAGCGTTGGAATAGCAGCCGCGCAGTATTTT. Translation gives CSVGIAAAQYF.

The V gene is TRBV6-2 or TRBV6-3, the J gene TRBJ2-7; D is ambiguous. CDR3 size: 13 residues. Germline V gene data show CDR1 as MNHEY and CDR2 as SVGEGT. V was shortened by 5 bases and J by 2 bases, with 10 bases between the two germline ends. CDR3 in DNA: TGTGCCAGCAGTCCAGGTTACACCTACGAGCAGTACTTC. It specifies CASSPGYTYEQYF.

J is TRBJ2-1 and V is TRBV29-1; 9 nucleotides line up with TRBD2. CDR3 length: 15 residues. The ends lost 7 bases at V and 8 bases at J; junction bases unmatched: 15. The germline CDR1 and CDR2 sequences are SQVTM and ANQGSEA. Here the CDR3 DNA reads TGCAGCGCCCATGCGTGGCGGGGGGGCGGATATGAGCAGTTCTTC. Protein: CSAHAWRGGGYEQFF.

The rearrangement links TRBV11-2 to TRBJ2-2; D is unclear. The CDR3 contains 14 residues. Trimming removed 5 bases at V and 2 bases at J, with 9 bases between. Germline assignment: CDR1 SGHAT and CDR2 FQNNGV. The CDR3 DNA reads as TGTGCCAGCAGCCTCTCGGAAAACACCGGGGAGCTGTTTTTT. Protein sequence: CASSLSENTGELFF.

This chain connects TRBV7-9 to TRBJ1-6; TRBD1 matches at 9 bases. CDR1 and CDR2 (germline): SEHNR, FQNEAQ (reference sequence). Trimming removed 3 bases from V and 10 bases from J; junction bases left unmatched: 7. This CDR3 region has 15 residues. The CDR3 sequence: CASSLGTGNHSPLHF. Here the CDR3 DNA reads TGTGCCAGCAGCTTGGGGACAGGGAATCACTCACCCCTCCACTTT.

The CDR3, as DNA: TGTGCCAGCAGTCGACTAGCGGGGACCTCCTACAATGAGCAGTTCTTC. This translates into CASSRLAGTSYNEQFF. The V and J genes are TRBV11-2 and TRBJ2-1; 11 bases are shared with TRBD2. CDR3 length equals 16 residues. V lost 6 bases and J lost 0; bases outside the gene matches: 4. Germline CDR1 and CDR2: SGHAT and FQNNGV.

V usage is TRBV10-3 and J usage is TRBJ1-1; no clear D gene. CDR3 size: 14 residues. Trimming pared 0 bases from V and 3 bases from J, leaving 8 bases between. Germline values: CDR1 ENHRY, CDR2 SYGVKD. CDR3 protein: CAISESRGDTEAFF. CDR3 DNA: TGTGCCATCAGTGAGTCGAGAGGAGACACTGAAGCTTTCTTT.

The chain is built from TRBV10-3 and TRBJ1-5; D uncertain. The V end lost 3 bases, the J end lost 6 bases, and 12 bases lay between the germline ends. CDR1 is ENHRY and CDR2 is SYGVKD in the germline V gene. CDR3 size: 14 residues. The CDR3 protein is CAISDKDRGQPQHF. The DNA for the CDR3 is TGTGCCATCAGTGACAAGGATCGGGGTCAGCCCCAGCATTTT.

CDR3 residues: CASSPSTDTQYF. In DNA, the CDR3 is TGTGCCAGCTCCCCCTCCACAGATACGCAGTATTTT. The V gene is TRBV7-2, the J gene TRBJ2-3, with D unresolved. The V gene lost 8 bases and the J gene lost 2 bases, with 8 bases spanning the gap. The CDR3 length is 12 residues. The germline CDR1 and CDR2 sequences are SGHTA and FQGNSA.

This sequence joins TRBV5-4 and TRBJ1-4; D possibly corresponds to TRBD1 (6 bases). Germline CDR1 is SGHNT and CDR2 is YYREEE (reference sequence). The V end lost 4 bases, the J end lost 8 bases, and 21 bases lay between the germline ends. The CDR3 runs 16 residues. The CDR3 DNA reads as TGTGCCAGCAGCCTCAACAGGGACCAAGTTGAAGAAAAACTGTTTTTT. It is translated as CASSLNRDQVEEKLFF.